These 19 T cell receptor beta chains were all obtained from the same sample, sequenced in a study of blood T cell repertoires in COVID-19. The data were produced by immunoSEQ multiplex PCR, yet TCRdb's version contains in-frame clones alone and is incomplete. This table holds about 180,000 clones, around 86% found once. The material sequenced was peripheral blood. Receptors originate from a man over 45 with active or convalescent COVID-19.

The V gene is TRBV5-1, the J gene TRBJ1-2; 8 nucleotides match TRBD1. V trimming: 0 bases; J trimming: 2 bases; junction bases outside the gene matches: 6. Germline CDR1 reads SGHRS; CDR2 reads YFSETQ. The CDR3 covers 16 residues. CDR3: CASSLGGTGPNYGYTF. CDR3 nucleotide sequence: TGCGCCAGCAGCTTGGGGGGGACAGGACCAAACTATGGCTACACCTTC.

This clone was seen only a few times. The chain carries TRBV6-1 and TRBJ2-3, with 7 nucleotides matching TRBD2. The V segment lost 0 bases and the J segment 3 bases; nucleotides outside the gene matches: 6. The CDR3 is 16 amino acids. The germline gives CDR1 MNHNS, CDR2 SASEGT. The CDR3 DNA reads TGTGCCAGCAGTGAAGCGACGGGGGAGGGTACAGATACGCAGTATTTT. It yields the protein CASSEATGEGTDTQYF.

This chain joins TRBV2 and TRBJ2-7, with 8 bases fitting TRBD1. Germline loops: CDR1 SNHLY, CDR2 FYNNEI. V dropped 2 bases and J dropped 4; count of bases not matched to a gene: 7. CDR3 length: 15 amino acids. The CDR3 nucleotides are TGTGCCAGCAGTGAATCGCGGGGACAGGTATACGAGCAGTACTTC. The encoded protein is CASSESRGQVYEQYF.

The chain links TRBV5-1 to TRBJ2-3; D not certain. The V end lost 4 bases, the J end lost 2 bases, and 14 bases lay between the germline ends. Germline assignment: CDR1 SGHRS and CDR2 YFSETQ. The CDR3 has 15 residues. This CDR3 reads CASSPARPNTDTQYF. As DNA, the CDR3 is TGCGCCAGCAGCCCCGCTAGGCCCAACACAGATACGCAGTATTTT.

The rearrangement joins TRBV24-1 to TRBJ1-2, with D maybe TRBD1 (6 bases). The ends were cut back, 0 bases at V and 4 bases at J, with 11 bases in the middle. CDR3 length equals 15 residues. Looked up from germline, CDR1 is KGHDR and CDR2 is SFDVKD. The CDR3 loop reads CATSDLPGVRYGYTF. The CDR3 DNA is TGTGCCACCAGTGATTTGCCAGGGGTACGCTATGGCTACACCTTC.

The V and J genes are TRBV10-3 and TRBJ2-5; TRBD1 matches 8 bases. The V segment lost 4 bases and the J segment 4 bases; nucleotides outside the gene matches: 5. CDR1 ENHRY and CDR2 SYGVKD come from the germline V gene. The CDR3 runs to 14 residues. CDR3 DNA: TGTGCCATCAGTGCGGCAGGGGGCATAGAGACCCAGTACTTC. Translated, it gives CAISAAGGIETQYF.

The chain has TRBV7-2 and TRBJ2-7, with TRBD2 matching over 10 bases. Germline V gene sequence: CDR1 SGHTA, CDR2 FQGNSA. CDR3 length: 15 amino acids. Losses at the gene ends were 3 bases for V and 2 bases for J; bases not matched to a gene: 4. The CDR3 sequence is CASSLSGGAPYEQYF. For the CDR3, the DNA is TGTGCCAGCAGCTTGAGCGGGGGGGCCCCCTACGAGCAGTACTTC.

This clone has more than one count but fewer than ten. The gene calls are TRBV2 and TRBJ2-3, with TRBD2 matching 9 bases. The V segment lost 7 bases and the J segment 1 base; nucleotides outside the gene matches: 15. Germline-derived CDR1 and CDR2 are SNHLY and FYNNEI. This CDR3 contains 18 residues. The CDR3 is CASTHMSSGTWGTDTQYF. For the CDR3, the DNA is TGTGCCAGCACCCATATGTCTAGCGGGACTTGGGGCACAGATACGCAGTATTTT.

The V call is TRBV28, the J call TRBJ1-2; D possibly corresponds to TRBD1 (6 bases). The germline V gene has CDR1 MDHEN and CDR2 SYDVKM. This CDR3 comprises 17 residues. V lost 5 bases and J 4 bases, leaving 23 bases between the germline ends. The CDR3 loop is CASSPGGATGHTYGYTF. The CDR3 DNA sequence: TGTGCCAGCAGTCCTGGGGGGGCCACAGGGCACACCTATGGCTACACCTTC.

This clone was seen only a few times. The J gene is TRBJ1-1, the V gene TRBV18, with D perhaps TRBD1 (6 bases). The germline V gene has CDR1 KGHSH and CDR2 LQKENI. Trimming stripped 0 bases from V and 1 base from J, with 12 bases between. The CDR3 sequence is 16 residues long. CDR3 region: CASSPPAGAENTEAFF. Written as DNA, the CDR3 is TGTGCCAGCTCACCACCGGCAGGGGCGGAGAACACTGAAGCTTTCTTT.

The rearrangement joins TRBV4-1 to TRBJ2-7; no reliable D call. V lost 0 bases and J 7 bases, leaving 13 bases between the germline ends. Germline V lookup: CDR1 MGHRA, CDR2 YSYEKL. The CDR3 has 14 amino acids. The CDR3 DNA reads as TGCGCCAGCAGCCAAGATGGATGGGCGCAAGAGCAGTACTTC. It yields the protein CASSQDGWAQEQYF.

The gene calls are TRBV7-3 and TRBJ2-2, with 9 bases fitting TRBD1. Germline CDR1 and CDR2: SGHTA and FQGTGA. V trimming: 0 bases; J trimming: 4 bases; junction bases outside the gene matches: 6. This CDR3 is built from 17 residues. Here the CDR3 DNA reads TGTGCCAGCAGCTTAACGTGGGACAGGGCGGTCACCGGGGAGCTGTTTTTT. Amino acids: CASSLTWDRAVTGELFF.

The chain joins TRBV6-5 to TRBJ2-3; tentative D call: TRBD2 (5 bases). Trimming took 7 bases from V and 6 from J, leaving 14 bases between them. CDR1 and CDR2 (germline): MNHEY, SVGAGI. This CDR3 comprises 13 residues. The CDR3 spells CASKGDSWDTQYF. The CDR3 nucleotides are TGTGCCAGCAAGGGAGATAGTTGGGATACGCAGTATTTT.

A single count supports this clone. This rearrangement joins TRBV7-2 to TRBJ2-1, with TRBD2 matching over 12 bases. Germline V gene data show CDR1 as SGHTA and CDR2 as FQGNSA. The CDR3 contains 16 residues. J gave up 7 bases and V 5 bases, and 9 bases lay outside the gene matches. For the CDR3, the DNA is TGTGCCAGCAGCCTCCGGACTAGCGGGAAGTGGAATGAGCAGTTCTTC. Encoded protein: CASSLRTSGKWNEQFF.

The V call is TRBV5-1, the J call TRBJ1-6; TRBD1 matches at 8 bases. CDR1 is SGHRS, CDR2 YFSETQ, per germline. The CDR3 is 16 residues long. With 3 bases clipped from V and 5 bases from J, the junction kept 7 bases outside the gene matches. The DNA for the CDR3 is TGCGCCAGCAGCTCCCAGGGGGCGGGAAATAATTCACCCCTCCACTTT. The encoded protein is CASSSQGAGNNSPLHF.

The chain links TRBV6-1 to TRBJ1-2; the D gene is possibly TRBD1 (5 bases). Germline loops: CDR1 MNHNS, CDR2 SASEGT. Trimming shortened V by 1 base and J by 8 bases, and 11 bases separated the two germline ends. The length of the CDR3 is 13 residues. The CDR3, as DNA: TGTGCCAGCAGTGAAGTCAGGGTCCGGGGCTACACCTTC. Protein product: CASSEVRVRGYTF.

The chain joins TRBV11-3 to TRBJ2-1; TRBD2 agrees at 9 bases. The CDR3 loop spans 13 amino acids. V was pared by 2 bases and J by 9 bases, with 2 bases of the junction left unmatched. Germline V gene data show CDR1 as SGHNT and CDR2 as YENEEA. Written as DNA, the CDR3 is TGTGCCAGCAGCTTACTAGCGGGACTTGAGCAGTTCTTC. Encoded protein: CASSLLAGLEQFF.

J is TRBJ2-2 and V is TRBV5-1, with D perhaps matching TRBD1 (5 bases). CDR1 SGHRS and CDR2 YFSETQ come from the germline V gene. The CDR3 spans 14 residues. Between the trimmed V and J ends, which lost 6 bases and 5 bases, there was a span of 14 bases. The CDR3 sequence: CASKRGTATGELFF. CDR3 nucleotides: TGCGCCAGCAAAAGGGGTACGGCGACCGGGGAGCTGTTTTTT.

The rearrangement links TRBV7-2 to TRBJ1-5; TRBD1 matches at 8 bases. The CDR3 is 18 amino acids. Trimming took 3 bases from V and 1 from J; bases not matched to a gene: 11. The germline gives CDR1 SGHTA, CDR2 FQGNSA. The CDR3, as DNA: TGTGCCAGCAGCTTGACAGGGGCGGGGTGGGGGAGCAATCAGCCCCAGCATTTT. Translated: CASSLTGAGWGSNQPQHF.